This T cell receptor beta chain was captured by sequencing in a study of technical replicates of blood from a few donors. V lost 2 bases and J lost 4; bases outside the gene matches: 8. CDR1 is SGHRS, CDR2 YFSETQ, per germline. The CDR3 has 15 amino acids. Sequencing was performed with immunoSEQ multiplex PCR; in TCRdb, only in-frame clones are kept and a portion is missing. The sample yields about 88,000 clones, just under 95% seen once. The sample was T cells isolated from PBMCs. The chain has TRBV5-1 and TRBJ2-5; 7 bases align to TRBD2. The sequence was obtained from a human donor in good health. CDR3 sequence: CASSLSGGRGETQYF. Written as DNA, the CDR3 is TGCGCCAGCAGCTTAAGCGGAGGGAGGGGAGAGACCCAGTACTTC.